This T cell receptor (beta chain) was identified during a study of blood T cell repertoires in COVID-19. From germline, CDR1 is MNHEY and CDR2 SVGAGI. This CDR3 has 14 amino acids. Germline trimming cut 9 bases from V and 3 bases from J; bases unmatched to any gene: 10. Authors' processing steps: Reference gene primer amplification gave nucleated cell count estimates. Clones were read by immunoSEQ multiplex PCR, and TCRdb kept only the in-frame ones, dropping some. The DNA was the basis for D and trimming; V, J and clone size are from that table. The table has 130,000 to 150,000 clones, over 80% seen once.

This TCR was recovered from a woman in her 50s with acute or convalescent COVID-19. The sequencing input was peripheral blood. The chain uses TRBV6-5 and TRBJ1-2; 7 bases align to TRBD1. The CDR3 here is CASLTNRGYYGYTF. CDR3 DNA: TGTGCCAGTTTAACCAACAGGGGCTACTATGGCTACACCTTC.